This T cell receptor (beta chain) is from a study of cytomegalovirus exposure and HLA in healthy donors. For the study at large: Among approximately 390 genotyped donors, about 83% fell in the Caucasian-associated ancestry cluster.

The PCR made use of 60 Vbeta and 13 Jbeta primers. Sequenced by immunoSEQ multiplex PCR; TCRdb stores in-frame clones only, minus some. In the table there are about 160,000 clones, roughly 79% of which are singletons. The ends were cut back, 0 bases at V and 6 bases at J, with 9 bases in the middle. The CDR3 sequence is 14 residues long. The germline V gene encodes CDR1 SEHNR and CDR2 FQNEAQ (reference sequence). This clone was detected a few times. What it binds is not known. Whole-study findings and limits: After further analysis at a later stage, around 17,000 TCR beta sequences were associated with HLA alleles at 0.05 false discovery rate.

Sequenced input: PBMCs. This receptor was obtained from a man under 40 in good health and CMV-seronegative. The V call is TRBV7-9, the J call TRBJ1-5; D call uncertain. The CDR3: CASSLAGGPQPQHF. CDR3 DNA sequence: TGTGCCAGCAGCTTAGCCGGAGGGCCTCAGCCCCAGCATTTT.